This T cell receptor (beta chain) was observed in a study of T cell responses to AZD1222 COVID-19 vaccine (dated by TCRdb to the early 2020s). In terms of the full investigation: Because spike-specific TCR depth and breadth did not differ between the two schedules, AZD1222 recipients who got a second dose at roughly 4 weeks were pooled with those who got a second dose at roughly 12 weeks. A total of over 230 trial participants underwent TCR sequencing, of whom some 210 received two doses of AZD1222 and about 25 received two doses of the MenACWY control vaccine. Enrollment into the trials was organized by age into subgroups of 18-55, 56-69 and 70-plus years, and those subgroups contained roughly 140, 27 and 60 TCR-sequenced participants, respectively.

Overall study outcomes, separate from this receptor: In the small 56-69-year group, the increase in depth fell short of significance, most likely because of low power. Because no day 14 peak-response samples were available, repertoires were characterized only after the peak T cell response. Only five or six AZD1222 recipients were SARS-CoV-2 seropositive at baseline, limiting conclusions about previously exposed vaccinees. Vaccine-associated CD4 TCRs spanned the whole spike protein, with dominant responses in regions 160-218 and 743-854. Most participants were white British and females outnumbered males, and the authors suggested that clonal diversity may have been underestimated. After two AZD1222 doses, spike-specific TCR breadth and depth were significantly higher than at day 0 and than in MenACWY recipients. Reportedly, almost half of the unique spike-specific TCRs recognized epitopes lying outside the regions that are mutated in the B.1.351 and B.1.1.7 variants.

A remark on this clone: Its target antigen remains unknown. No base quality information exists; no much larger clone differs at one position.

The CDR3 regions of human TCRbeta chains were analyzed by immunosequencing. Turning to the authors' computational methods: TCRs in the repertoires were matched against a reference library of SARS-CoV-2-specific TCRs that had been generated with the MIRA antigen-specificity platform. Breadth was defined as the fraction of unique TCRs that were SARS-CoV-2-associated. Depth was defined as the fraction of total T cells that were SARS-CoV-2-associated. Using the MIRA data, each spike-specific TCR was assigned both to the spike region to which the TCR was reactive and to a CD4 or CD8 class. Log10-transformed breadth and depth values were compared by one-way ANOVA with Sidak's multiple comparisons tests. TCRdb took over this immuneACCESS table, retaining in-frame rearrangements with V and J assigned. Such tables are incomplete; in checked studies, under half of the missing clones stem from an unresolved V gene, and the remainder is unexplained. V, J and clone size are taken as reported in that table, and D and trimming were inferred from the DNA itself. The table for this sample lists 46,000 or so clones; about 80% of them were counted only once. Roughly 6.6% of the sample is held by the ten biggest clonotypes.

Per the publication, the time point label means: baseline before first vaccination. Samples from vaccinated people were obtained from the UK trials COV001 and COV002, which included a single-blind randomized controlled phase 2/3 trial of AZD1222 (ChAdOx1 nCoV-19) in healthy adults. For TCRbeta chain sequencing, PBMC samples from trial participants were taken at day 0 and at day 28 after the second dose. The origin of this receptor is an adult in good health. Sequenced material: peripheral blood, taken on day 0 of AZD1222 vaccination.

The CDR3: CASSPTTGVSNQPQHF. Read as DNA, the sequence is TGTGCCAGCAGCCCTACGACAGGGGTGAGCAATCAGCCCCAGCATTTT. In this chain, TRBV6-2 or TRBV6-3 is recombined with TRBJ1-5; TRBD1 matches 8 bases in the middle. Based on the germline V gene, the CDR1 and CDR2 sequences are MNHEY and SVGEGT. The germline V and J ends show losses of 6 bases and 1 base respectively, and no gene match explains 8 bases of the junction. The CDR3 measures 16 amino acids from cysteine to phenylalanine. The sequence is cut down to CDR3 DNA, 48 bases in frame from base 1.